This T cell receptor beta chain originates from a study of graft-versus-host responses after intestinal transplantation. The study, taken as a whole, reports: Where graft-donor T cell macrochimerism was present, patients had high graft-versus-host to host-versus-graft clonal ratios in allografts.

Measured with immunoSEQ multiplex PCR; TCRdb has only the in-frame clones, and not every one. The profile shows some 70,000 clones, roughly 87% of them singletons. Deletions cut 8 bases from V and 6 bases from J, with 14 bases between. Germline-derived CDR1 and CDR2 are GTSNPN and SVGIG (reference sequence). The CDR3 totals 11 residues. There are a few counts of this clone. Its target is unknown. This sample comprised unstimulated CD8+ T cells sorted from spleen or lymph node cells, obtained before transplant. The chain joins TRBV30 to TRBJ2-7; D gene ambiguous. This TCR came from a human donor who was the organ donor for an intestinal transplant. This CDR3 reads CATQAVGEQYF. The CDR3 region has the DNA TGTGCCACCCAGGCGGTTGGCGAGCAGTACTTC.